Listed below are T cell receptor beta chains from one sample, sequenced in a study of T cell responses to AZD1222 COVID-19 vaccine. TCRdb's copy holds only in-frame clones and misses some; the assay was immunoSEQ multiplex PCR. The sample has 160,000 or so clones; 85% to 90% are singletons. The sample here was peripheral blood, taken 28 days after the second dose of the MenACWY control vaccine. Source of these receptors: an adult who received the MenACWY meningococcal vaccine as a control. The CDR3 runs from the conserved cysteine through the conserved F or W. A D gene is named only where the DNA matches it firmly. Expanded clones get a size class; other rows say once, few or many, or leave the size out.

>TRBV27|-|TRBD1|14|TRBJ2-7
CASSFQTGGYEQYF
TGTGCCAGCAGTTTCCAGACAGGGGGCTACGAGCAGTACTTC
>TRBV7-9|-|TRBD1|15|TRBJ1-2
CASSVLRTGGAGYTF
TGTGCCAGCAGCGTCCTGAGGACAGGGGGCGCCGGCTACACCTTC
>TRBV14|-|-|15|TRBJ2-5
CASSQVGWYQETQYF
TGTGCCAGCAGCCAAGTCGGTTGGTACCAAGAGACCCAGTACTTC
>TRBV30|-|-|13|TRBJ2-2
CAWMAGWAGELFF
TGTGCCTGGATGGCAGGGTGGGCCGGGGAGCTGTTTTTT
>TRBV5-1|-|-|15|TRBJ1-1
CASSFPGQDNTEAFF
TGCGCCAGCAGCTTCCCGGGACAAGACAACACTGAAGCTTTCTTT
>TRBV28|once|-|15|TRBJ1-2
CASSSGLPGYYGYTF
TGTGCCAGCAGTTCGGGACTCCCGGGATACTATGGCTACACCTTC
>TRBV6-5|-|-|14|TRBJ1-2
CASSFETTSYGYTF
TGTGCCAGCAGTTTCGAAACGACAAGCTATGGCTACACCTTC
>TRBV28|-|-|14|TRBJ1-5
CASSSRDTYQPQHF
TGTGCCAGCAGTTCTCGGGACACCTATCAGCCCCAGCATTTT
>TRBV24-1|-|-|16|TRBJ2-1
CATSDYQQGNYNEQFF
TGTGCCACCAGTGATTACCAGCAGGGAAATTACAATGAGCAGTTCTTC
>TRBV7-7|-|-|14|TRBJ2-3
CASSPHPGTDTQYF
TGTGCCAGCAGCCCCCATCCCGGCACAGATACGCAGTATTTT
>TRBV11-2|-|-|13|TRBJ2-3
CASSLDRADTQYF
TGTGCCAGCAGCTTAGATCGGGCGGATACGCAGTATTTT
>TRBV30|few|-|12|TRBJ2-7
CAWSELSYEQYF
TGTGCCTGGAGTGAGCTATCCTACGAGCAGTACTTC
>TRBV25-1|-|-|18|TRBJ2-1
CASSEFNSRRTAYNEQFF
TGTGCCAGCAGTGAATTTAATTCGCGGCGGACAGCCTACAATGAGCAGTTCTTC
>TRBV6-1|-|TRBD2|13|TRBJ2-1
CASREAGGNEQFF
TGTGCCAGCAGGGAAGCGGGAGGGAATGAGCAGTTCTTC
>TRBV19|-|TRBD2|19|TRBJ2-5
CASSLTPGTSGSLAETQYF
TGTGCCAGTAGCCTGACGCCCGGGACTAGCGGGAGTTTAGCGGAGACCCAGTACTTC
>TRBV28|-|-|15|TRBJ2-7
CASSLSAGGVHEQYF
TGTGCCAGCAGTTTATCGGCGGGCGGTGTCCACGAGCAGTACTTC
>TRBV28|once|TRBD1|18|TRBJ1-6
CASSLRANRGDYNSPLHF
TGTGCCAGCAGTTTAAGGGCTAACAGGGGCGACTATAATTCACCCCTCCACTTT
>TRBV6-1|-|-|15|TRBJ2-3
CASSEWDGLTDTQYF
TGTGCCAGCAGTGAATGGGACGGACTCACAGATACGCAGTATTTT
>TRBV11-2|-|-|16|TRBJ1-5
CASSLEGSRSNQPQHF
TGTGCCAGCAGCTTAGAAGGGAGCAGAAGCAATCAGCCCCAGCATTTT
>TRBV29-1|-|-|14|TRBJ2-3
CSVDGVSGTDTQYF
TGCAGCGTTGATGGGGTTAGCGGCACAGATACGCAGTATTTT
>TRBV7-6|-|TRBD1|15|TRBJ2-7
CASSLEQGPTYEQYF
TGTGCCAGCAGCTTAGAACAGGGGCCTACATACGAGCAGTACTTC
>TRBV24-1|-|-|15|TRBJ1-2
CATSDDSGTTGGYTF
TGTGCCACCAGTGATGATTCTGGGACCACTGGTGGCTACACCTTC
>TRBV11-3|-|TRBD2|15|TRBJ2-3
CASSPRTSGTDTQYF
TGTGCCAGCAGCCCAAGGACTAGCGGCACAGATACGCAGTATTTT
>TRBV15|-|-|16|TRBJ1-6
CATSAGGTAVPSPLHF
TGTGCCACCAGCGCCGGCGGGACCGCGGTACCCTCACCCCTCCACTTT
>TRBV6-6|-|-|15|TRBJ1-6
CASSQDRSYNSPLHF
TGTGCCAGCAGCCAGGACAGATCGTATAATTCACCCCTCCACTTT
>TRBV10-3|-|-|13|TRBJ1-2
CAINSEPNYGYTF
TGTGCCATCAATTCAGAACCTAACTATGGCTACACCTTC
>TRBV18|-|-|13|TRBJ1-2
CASSPPWTYGYTF
TGTGCCAGCTCACCGCCCTGGACCTATGGCTACACCTTC
>TRBV18|-|TRBD2|15|TRBJ2-3
CASSQGLASPDTQYF
TGTGCCAGCTCCCAGGGACTAGCGAGCCCAGATACGCAGTATTTT
>TRBV7-9|-|-|14|TRBJ2-7
CASSLVGGVYEQYF
TGTGCCAGCAGCTTAGTGGGGGGTGTTTACGAGCAGTACTTC
>TRBV11-2|-|-|16|TRBJ1-2
CASSLVRTDRAYGYTF
TGTGCCAGCAGCTTAGTCCGCACGGACAGAGCCTATGGCTACACCTTC
>TRBV4-1|-|-|15|TRBJ2-7
CASSQGLATSYEQYF
TGCGCCAGCAGCCAAGGGCTAGCGACCTCCTACGAGCAGTACTTC
>TRBV6-6|-|TRBD2|15|TRBJ2-7
CASSYSGTSSYEQYF
TGTGCCAGCAGTTACTCGGGGACTAGCTCCTACGAGCAGTACTTC
>TRBV24-1|-|TRBD2|17|TRBJ2-3
CATSTGGLAEAGDTQYF
TGTGCCACTTCGACTGGAGGACTAGCGGAGGCAGGTGATACGCAGTATTTT
>TRBV11-2|-|TRBD1|15|TRBJ1-2
CASSLASTGIWGYTF
TGTGCCAGCAGCTTAGCATCGACAGGGATCTGGGGCTACACCTTC
>TRBV30|-|-|15|TRBJ1-5
CAWSYMGGTPQPQHF
TGTGCCTGGAGTTACATGGGAGGGACGCCTCAGCCCCAGCATTTT
>TRBV6-5|few|-|12|TRBJ1-1
CASERADTEAFF
TGTGCCAGCGAGAGGGCAGACACTGAAGCTTTCTTT
>TRBV28|-|TRBD1|14|TRBJ1-4
CASSLTGGPEKLFF
TGTGCCAGCAGTCTCACAGGGGGCCCGGAAAAACTGTTTTTT